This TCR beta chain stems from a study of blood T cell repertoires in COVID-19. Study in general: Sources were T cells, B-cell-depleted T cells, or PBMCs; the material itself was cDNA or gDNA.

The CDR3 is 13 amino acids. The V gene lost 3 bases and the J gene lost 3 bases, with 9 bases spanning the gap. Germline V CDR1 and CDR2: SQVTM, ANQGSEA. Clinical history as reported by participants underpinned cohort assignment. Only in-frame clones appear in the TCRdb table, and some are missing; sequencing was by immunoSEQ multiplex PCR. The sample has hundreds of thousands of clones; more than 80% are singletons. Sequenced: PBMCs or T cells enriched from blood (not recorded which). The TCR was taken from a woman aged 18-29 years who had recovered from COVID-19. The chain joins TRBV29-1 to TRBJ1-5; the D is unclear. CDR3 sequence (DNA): TGCAGCGTTGAGGGAGGGCCCAATCAGCCCCAGCATTTT. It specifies CSVEGGPNQPQHF.